This entry lists 24 T cell receptor beta chains sequenced from one sample in a study of T cell responses to AZD1222 COVID-19 vaccine. Generated by immunoSEQ multiplex PCR, the TCRdb table keeps only in-frame clones and is missing some. The sample contains 130,000 or so clones, roughly nine tenths of which appear only once. The specimen comprised peripheral blood, sampled on day 0 of AZD1222 vaccination. These TCRs come from an adult in good health.

The chain combines TRBV21-1 with TRBJ1-2; whether TRBD1, the table's D call, matches the DNA was not checked. TRBV21-1 is deemed a pseudogene. The CDR3 loop spans 15 amino acids. CDR3 sequence reads: CASSTPGTEGYGYTF. Here the CDR3 DNA reads TGTGCCAGCAGCACCCCAGGAACGGAAGGTTATGGCTACACCTTC.

The chain is built from TRBV5-1 and TRBJ2-7, with a possible D match to TRBD2 (6 bases). This CDR3 comprises 15 residues. Germline lookup yields CDR1 SGHRS and CDR2 YFSETQ. The V end was cut by 1 base, the J end by 4 bases, with 15 bases between. The CDR3 reads CASSLQVQGGYEQYF. The DNA of the CDR3 is TGCGCCAGCAGCTTGCAGGTCCAGGGAGGTTACGAGCAGTACTTC.

The chain carries TRBV28 and TRBJ1-3; no reliable D call. Trimming cost V 6 bases and J 5 bases, with 11 bases left between them. Germline V lookup: CDR1 MDHEN, CDR2 SYDVKM. This CDR3 is built from 13 residues. CDR3 sequence: CASSPSTRNTIYF. Written as DNA, the CDR3 is TGTGCCAGCAGCCCCTCGACAAGAAACACCATATATTTT.

This clone was picked up one time. V usage is TRBV18 and J usage is TRBJ2-3, with D uncertain. The ends were cut back, 2 bases at V and 6 bases at J, with 9 bases in the middle. The CDR3 runs to 13 residues. Germline CDR1 KGHSH, CDR2 LQKENI. The CDR3 region has the DNA TGTGCCAGCTCACCAGGCTTGGCGGATACGCAGTATTTT. It is translated as CASSPGLADTQYF.

The chain links TRBV6-4 to TRBJ1-5, with D possibly being TRBD1 (5 bases). The V gene lost 2 bases and the J gene lost 0 bases, with 5 bases spanning the gap. The germline CDR1 and CDR2 sequences are MRHNA and SNTAGT. The CDR3 has 14 residues. The CDR3 coding sequence is TGTGCCAGCAGTGACCAGGGTAGCAATCAGCCCCAGCATTTT. Translating it yields CASSDQGSNQPQHF.

The DNA for the CDR3 is TGTGCCAGCAGCGTACACATAGGGCGGAAGGATGAGCAGTTCTTC. Translating gives CASSVHIGRKDEQFF. This chain connects TRBV9 to TRBJ2-1; D uncertain. Trimming removed 1 base at V and 8 bases at J, with 16 bases between. This CDR3 region has 15 residues. CDR1 and CDR2 (germline): SGDLS, YYNGEE. The entire variable domain, with the rest obtained from reference TRBV9 and TRBJ2-1, is as follows: DSGVTQTPKHLITATGQRVTLRCSPRSGDLSVYWYQQSLDQGLQFLIQYYNGEERAKGNILERFSAQQFPDLHSELNLSSLELGDSALYFCASSVHIGRKDEQFFGPGTRLTVL.

V and J are TRBV7-2 and TRBJ1-1, with TRBD1 as a possible D gene (6 bases). CDR3 length equals 14 residues. Germline V lookup: CDR1 SGHTA, CDR2 FQGNSA. Trimming pared 3 bases from V and 2 bases from J, leaving 10 bases between. DNA for the CDR3: TGTGCCAGCAGCTTGGGGACACCTAACACTGAAGCTTTCTTT. Residues: CASSLGTPNTEAFF.

This clone was detected a few times. This chain uses TRBV19 with TRBJ1-4; D is perhaps TRBD1 (6 bases). Deletions cut 4 bases from V and 2 bases from J, with 8 bases between. The CDR3 runs 14 residues. Germline values: CDR1 LNHDA, CDR2 SQIVND (reference sequence). The CDR3 sequence is CASSNRATNEKLFF. The CDR3 DNA follows: TGTGCCAGTAGTAACAGGGCGACTAATGAAAAACTGTTTTTT.

Turning to this clone: In the same sample, other DNA sequences code for this CDR3. The chain has TRBV5-1 and TRBJ2-1; possible D gene TRBD2, 6 bases. There are 14 residues in the CDR3. Germline loops: CDR1 SGHRS, CDR2 YFSETQ. V was cut by 0 bases and J by 5 bases, with 9 bases left in between. As DNA, the CDR3 is TGCGCCAGCAGCTTGGATAGCGGTCACAATGAGCAGTTCTTC. Its translation is CASSLDSGHNEQFF.

This sequence joins TRBV9 and TRBJ1-6; D uncertain. Deletions cut 4 bases from V and 9 bases from J, with 11 bases between. The V gene's germline CDR1 is SGDLS and CDR2 YYNGEE. The CDR3 is made up of 13 amino acids. The chain's CDR3 is CASSPTISSPLHF. Written as DNA, the CDR3 is TGTGCCAGCAGCCCGACGATTAGTTCACCCCTCCACTTT.

This chain joins TRBV5-1 and TRBJ1-2; D is perhaps TRBD1 (6 bases). Between the trimmed V and J ends, which lost 0 bases and 8 bases, there was a span of 20 bases. CDR3 length equals 16 residues. The V gene's germline CDR1 is SGHRS and CDR2 YFSETQ. CDR3 DNA: TGCGCCAGCAGCTTGGGACAGGTTCTGTCCCTATGGGGCTACACCTTC. This encodes CASSLGQVLSLWGYTF.

The chain recombines TRBV12-3 or TRBV12-4 with TRBJ2-3; D unresolved. This CDR3 is 13 amino acids long. Trimming took 4 bases from V and 4 from J, leaving 9 bases between them. The CDR3 spells CASSSTNADTQYF. The CDR3 DNA sequence: TGTGCCAGCAGTTCGACAAACGCAGATACGCAGTATTTT.

The chain recombines TRBV30 with TRBJ1-2; D unresolved. Germline V gene data show CDR1 as GTSNPN and CDR2 as SVGIG (reference sequence). V was clipped by 7 bases and J by 1 base, with 19 bases between them. This CDR3 region has 15 residues. As DNA, the CDR3 is TGTGCCTCCCTTTATTCAGGAATTCTTAACTATGGCTACACCTTC. Translating it yields CASLYSGILNYGYTF.

The CDR3 DNA sequence: TGTGCCAGCAGCTTAGAGGGGGCAAGTGGCTACACCTTC. It translates to CASSLEGASGYTF. The J gene is TRBJ1-2, the V gene TRBV7-9; 7 nucleotides match TRBD1. V lost 1 base to trimming and J lost 7 bases; unmatched junction nucleotides: 3. CDR1 is SEHNR and CDR2 is FQNEAQ in the germline V gene (reference sequence). The CDR3 is 13 amino acids.

This sequence joins TRBV20-1 and TRBJ1-3; 7 bases map to TRBD1. V was clipped by 4 bases and J by 5 bases; unmatched bases: 5. Germline values: CDR1 DFQATT, CDR2 SNEGSKA (reference sequence). The CDR3 is 13 residues long. CDR3 region: CSATETGRNTIYF. CDR3 coding DNA: TGCAGTGCTACTGAGACAGGGAGAAACACCATATATTTT.

The chain uses TRBV28 and TRBJ1-2; 9 nucleotides agree with TRBD1. V lost 7 bases to trimming and J lost 5 bases; unmatched junction nucleotides: 11. The CDR3 runs 15 residues. CDR1 is MDHEN and CDR2 is SYDVKM in the germline V gene. This CDR3 is CASTPGTGGMYGYTF. The CDR3 coding sequence is TGTGCCAGCACCCCGGGAACAGGGGGCATGTATGGCTACACCTTC.

V is TRBV6-2 or TRBV6-3 and J is TRBJ2-2; TRBD2 matches 8 bases. The CDR3 runs to 16 residues. V was clipped by 5 bases and J by 6 bases; unmatched bases: 11. Germline V gene lookup returns CDR1 MNHEY and CDR2 SVGEGT. CDR3 sequence (DNA): TGTGCCAGCAGTAGAGAGCGGGAGTGGGTGCCCGGGGAGCTGTTTTTT. Translation: CASSREREWVPGELFF.

V and J are TRBV6-2 or TRBV6-3 and TRBJ2-1; either TRBD1 or TRBD2 may fit D (6 bases each). CDR1 is MNHEY, CDR2 SVGEGT, per germline. CDR3 length: 16 amino acids. V was clipped by 2 bases and J by 8 bases, with 19 bases between them. The CDR3 region has the DNA TGTGCCAGCAGTTACCCCCCGCCGGGGGCCGACTATGAGCAGTTCTTC. Protein product: CASSYPPPGADYEQFF.

The chain couples TRBV5-1 to TRBJ2-1, with 7 bases lining up with TRBD2. The CDR3 runs to 16 residues. Trimming removed 0 bases from V and 4 bases from J; junction bases left unmatched: 7. The germline V gene encodes CDR1 SGHRS and CDR2 YFSETQ. The DNA for the CDR3 is TGCGCCAGCAGCTTGGTTGCAGACGGGGGGTACAATGAGCAGTTCTTC. Its protein is CASSLVADGGYNEQFF.

The gene calls are TRBV5-1 and TRBJ1-1; 7 bases are shared with TRBD1. This CDR3 comprises 16 residues. After removal of 4 bases from V and 1 base from J, the junction contained 10 bases not matched to a gene. Germline values: CDR1 SGHRS, CDR2 YFSETQ. The CDR3 DNA reads TGCGCCAGCAGCCGAACCACAGGGGTCGGGAACACTGAAGCTTTCTTT. Translation gives CASSRTTGVGNTEAFF. The full variable domain, with the rest looked up from reference TRBV5-1 and TRBJ1-1, is KAGVTQTPRYLIKTRGQQVTLSCSPISGHRSVSWYQQTPGQGLQFLFEYFSETQRNKGNFPGRFSGRQFSNSRSEMNVSTLELGDSALYLCASSRTTGVGNTEAFFGQGTRLTVV.

This chain connects TRBV7-3 to TRBJ2-1; a weak D match, TRBD2 (6 bases). CDR1 SGHTA and CDR2 FQGTGA come from the germline V gene. The CDR3 is 15 residues long. With 6 bases removed from V and 2 bases from J, the gap between germline ends came to 14 bases. CDR3 DNA sequence: TGTGCCAGCAGTACCGGGGGAACAACCTACAATGAGCAGTTCTTC. This encodes CASSTGGTTYNEQFF.

The rearrangement joins TRBV19 to TRBJ1-2; a possible D gene is TRBD1 (5 bases). CDR3 size: 16 residues. Germline V lookup: CDR1 LNHDA, CDR2 SQIVND (reference sequence). Trimming stripped 4 bases from V and 8 bases from J, with 23 bases between. CDR3: CASSNPSQADVRGYTF. The CDR3 bases are TGTGCCAGTAGTAACCCTTCACAGGCTGACGTGAGGGGCTACACCTTC.

The table lists this clone with a count of one. The J gene is TRBJ1-5, the V gene TRBV7-2; D uncertain. The CDR3 extends over 13 amino acids. Deletions cut 5 bases from V and 4 bases from J, with 9 bases between. Germline V gene lookup returns CDR1 SGHTA and CDR2 FQGNSA. The CDR3 DNA is TGTGCCAGCAGCCCCCGGTTTAATCAGCCCCAGCATTTT. Translating gives CASSPRFNQPQHF.

The V call is TRBV14, the J call TRBJ1-1; D call uncertain. Germline lookup yields CDR1 SGHDN and CDR2 FVKESK. The V end was cut by 4 bases, the J end by 0 bases, with 6 bases between. The CDR3 spans 13 residues. Here the CDR3 DNA reads TGTGCCAGCAGCCGGCGGATGAACACTGAAGCTTTCTTT. This codes for CASSRRMNTEAFF.